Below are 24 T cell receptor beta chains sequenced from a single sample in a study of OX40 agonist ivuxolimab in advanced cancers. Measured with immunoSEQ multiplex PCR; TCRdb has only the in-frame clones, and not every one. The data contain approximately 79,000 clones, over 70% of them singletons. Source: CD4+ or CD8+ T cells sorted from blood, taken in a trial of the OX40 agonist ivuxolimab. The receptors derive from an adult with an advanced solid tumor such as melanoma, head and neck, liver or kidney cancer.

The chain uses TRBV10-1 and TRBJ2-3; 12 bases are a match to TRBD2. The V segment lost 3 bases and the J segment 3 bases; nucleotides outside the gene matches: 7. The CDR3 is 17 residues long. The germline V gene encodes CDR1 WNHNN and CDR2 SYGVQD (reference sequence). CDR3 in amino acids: CASSEWASGGVTDTQYF. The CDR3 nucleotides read TGCGCCAGCAGTGAATGGGCTAGCGGGGGGGTTACAGATACGCAGTATTTT.

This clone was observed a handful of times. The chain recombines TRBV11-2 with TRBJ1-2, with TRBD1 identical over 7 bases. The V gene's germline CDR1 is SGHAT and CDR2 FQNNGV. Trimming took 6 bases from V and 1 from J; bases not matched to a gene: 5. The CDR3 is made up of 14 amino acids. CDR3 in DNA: TGTGCCAGCAGAGGACAGGCGCTTAACTATGGCTACACCTTC. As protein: CASRGQALNYGYTF.

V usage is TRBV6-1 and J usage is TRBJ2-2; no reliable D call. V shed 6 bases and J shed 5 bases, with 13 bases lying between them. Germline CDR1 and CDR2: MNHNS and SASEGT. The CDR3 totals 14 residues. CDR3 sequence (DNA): TGTGCCAGCAGCCCGGGCGACTTGACCGGGGAGCTGTTTTTT. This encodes CASSPGDLTGELFF.

The CDR3: CASTGSGRPYNEQFF. CDR3 sequence (DNA): TGTGCCAGCACTGGTAGCGGGAGACCTTACAATGAGCAGTTCTTC. V gene TRBV6-5 combines with J gene TRBJ2-1; 9 nucleotides match TRBD2. The CDR3 extends over 15 amino acids. From germline, CDR1 is MNHEY and CDR2 SVGAGI. The ends lost 7 bases at V and 4 bases at J; junction bases unmatched: 8.

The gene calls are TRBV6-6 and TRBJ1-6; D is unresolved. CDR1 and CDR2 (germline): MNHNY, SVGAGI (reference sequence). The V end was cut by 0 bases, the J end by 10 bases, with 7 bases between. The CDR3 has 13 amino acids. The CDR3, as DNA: TGTGCCAGCAGTTACTCAAGGGAATCACCCCTCCACTTT. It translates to CASSYSRESPLHF.

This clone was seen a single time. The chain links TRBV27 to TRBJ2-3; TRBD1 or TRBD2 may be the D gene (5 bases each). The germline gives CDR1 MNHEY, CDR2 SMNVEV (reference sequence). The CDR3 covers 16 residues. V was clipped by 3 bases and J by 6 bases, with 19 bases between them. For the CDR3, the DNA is TGTGCCAGCAGTTTTGGTGCTAGTTGGGGCGGGGATACGCAGTATTTT. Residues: CASSFGASWGGDTQYF.

The CDR3 coding sequence is TGTGCTACCGCAACTATAACCGGGACTAGCGCATCTCTTAACTACGAGCAGTACTTC. This gives the protein CATATITGTSASLNYEQYF. This chain links TRBV12-5 with TRBJ2-7; 10 nucleotides agree with TRBD2. CDR1 is LGHNT and CDR2 is FRNRAP in the germline V gene. V lost 10 bases to trimming and J lost 3 bases; unmatched junction nucleotides: 24. This CDR3 region has 19 residues. The full variable domain, with the rest looked up from reference TRBV12-5 and TRBJ2-7, is DARVTQTPRHKVTEMGQEVTMRCQPILGHNTVFWYRQTMMQGLELLAYFRNRAPLDDSGMPKDRFSAEMPDATLATLKIQPSEPRDSAVYFCATATITGTSASLNYEQYFGPGTRLTVT.

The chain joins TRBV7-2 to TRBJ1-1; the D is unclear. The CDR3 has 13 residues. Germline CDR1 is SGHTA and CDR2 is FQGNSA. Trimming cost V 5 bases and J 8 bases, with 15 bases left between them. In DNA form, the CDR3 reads TGTGCCAGCAGCGCTAGAGTCACAGCCGAAGCTTTCTTT. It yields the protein CASSARVTAEAFF.

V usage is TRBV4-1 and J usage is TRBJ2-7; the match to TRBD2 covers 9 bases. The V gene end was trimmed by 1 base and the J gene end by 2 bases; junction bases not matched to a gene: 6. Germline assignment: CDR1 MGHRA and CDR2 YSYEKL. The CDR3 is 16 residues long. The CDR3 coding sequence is TGCGCCAGCAGCCAAGCTTTGACTAGCGGACCCTACGAGCAGTACTTC. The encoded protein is CASSQALTSGPYEQYF.

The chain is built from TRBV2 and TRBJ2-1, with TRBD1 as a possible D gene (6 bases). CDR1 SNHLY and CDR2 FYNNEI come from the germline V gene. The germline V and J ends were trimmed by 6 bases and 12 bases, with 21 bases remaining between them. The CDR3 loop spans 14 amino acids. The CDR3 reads CASSPGTYGWGQFF. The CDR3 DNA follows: TGTGCCAGCAGCCCGGGGACATACGGGTGGGGGCAGTTCTTC.

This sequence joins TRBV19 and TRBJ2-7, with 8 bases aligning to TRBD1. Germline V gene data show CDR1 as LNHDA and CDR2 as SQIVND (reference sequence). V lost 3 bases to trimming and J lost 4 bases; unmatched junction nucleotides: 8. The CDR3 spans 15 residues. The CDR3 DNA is TGTGCCAGTAGTATTACGGCAGGGGGCCCATACGAGCAGTACTTC. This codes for CASSITAGGPYEQYF.

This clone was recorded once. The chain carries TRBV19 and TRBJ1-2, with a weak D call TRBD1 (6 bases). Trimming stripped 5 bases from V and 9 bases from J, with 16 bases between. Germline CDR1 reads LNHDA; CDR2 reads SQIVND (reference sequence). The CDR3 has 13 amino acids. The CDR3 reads CASSPQLDRSYTF. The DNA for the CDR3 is TGTGCCAGTAGTCCCCAATTAGACAGGAGCTACACCTTC.

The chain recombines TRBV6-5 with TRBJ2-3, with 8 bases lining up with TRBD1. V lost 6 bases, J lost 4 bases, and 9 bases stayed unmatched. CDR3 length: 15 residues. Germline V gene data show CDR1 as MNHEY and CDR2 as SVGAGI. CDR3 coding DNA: TGTGCCAGCAGCCTTGGACAGGGAGGCGCAGATACGCAGTATTTT. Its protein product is CASSLGQGGADTQYF.

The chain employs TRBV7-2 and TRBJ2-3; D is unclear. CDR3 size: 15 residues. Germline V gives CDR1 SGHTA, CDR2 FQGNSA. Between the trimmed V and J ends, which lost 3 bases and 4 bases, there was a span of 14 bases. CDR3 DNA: TGTGCCAGCAGCTTCCGACCCTCTCGGGCAGATACGCAGTATTTT. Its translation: CASSFRPSRADTQYF.

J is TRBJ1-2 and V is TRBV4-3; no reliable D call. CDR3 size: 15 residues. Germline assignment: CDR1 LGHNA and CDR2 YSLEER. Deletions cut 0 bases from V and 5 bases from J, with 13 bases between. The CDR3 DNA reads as TGCGCCAGCAGCCAAGAACCGGGGAGAGGGTATGGCTACACCTTC. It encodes CASSQEPGRGYGYTF.

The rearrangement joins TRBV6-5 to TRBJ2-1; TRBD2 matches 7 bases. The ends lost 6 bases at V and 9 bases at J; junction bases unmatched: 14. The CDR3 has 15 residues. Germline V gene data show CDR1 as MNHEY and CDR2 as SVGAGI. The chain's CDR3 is CASRNLGLESGEQFF. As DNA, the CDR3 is TGTGCCAGCAGAAACTTAGGACTAGAGAGCGGTGAGCAGTTCTTC.

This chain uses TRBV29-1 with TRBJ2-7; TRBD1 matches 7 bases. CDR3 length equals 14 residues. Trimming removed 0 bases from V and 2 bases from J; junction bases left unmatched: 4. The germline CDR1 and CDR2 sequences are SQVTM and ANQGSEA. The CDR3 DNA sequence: TGCAGCGTTGAAGAGACCGGGACAGCCTACGAGCAGTACTTC. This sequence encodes CSVEETGTAYEQYF.

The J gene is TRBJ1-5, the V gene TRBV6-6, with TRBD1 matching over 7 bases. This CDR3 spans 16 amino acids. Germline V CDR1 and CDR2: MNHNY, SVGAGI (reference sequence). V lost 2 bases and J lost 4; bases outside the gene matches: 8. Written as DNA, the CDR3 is TGTGCCAGCAGTTACCAGCGACAGGGACCGAATCAGCCCCAGCATTTT. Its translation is CASSYQRQGPNQPQHF.

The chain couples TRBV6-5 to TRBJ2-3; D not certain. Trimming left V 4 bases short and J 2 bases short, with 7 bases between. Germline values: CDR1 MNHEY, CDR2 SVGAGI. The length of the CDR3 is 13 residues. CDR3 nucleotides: TGTGCCAGCAGTTTTCAGTACACAGATACGCAGTATTTT. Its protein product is CASSFQYTDTQYF.

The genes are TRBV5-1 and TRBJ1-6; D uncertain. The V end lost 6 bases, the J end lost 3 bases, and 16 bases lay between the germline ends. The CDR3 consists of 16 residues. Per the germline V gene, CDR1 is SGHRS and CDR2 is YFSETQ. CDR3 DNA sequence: TGCGCCAGCAAGTTCGCTGAAAAAAACTATAATTCACCCCTCCACTTT. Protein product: CASKFAEKNYNSPLHF.

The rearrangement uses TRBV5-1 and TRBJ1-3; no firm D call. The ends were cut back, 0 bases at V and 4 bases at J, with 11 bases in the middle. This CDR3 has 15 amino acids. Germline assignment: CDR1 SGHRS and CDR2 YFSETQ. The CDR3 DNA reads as TGCGCCAGCAGCTTGGATGTGAGATCCGGAAACACCATATATTTT. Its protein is CASSLDVRSGNTIYF.

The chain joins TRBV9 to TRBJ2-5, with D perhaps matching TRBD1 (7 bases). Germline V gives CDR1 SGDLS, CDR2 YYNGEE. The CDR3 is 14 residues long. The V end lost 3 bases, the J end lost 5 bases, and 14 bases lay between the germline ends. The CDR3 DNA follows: TGTGCCAGCAGCGCAACCCCAGGGGGGGAGACCCAGTACTTC. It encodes CASSATPGGETQYF.

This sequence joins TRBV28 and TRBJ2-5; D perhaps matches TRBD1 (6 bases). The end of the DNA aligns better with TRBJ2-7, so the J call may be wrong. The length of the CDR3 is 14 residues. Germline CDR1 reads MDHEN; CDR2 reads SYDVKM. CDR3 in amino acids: CASSLSGDPYEQYF. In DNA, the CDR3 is TGTGCCAGCAGTTTGTCAGGGGACCCCTACGAGCAGTACTTC.

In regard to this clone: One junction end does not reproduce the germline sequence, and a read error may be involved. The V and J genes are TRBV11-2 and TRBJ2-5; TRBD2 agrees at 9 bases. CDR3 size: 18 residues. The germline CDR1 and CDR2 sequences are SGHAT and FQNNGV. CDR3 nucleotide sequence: TGTGCCAGCAGCTTAAAAGGTGGAATAGCGGGAGTCCAAGGGACCCAGTACTTC. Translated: CASSLKGGIAGVQGTQYF.